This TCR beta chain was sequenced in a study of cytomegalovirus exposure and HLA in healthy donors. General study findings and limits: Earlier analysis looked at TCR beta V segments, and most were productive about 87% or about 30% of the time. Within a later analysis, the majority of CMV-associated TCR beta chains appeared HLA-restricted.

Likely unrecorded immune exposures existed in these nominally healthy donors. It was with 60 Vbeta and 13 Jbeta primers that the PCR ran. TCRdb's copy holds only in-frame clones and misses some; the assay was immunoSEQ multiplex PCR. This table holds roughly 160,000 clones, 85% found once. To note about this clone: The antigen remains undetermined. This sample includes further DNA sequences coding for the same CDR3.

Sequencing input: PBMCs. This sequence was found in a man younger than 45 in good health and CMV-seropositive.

The CDR3 here is CATSRDRGEETQYF. CDR3 sequence (DNA): TGTGCCACCAGCAGGGACAGGGGGGAAGAGACCCAGTACTTC. V and J are TRBV15 and TRBJ2-5; 10 bases line up with TRBD1. Per germline, CDR1 LNHNV and CDR2 YYDKDF (reference sequence). Trimming took 3 bases from V and 3 from J; bases not matched to a gene: 1. The CDR3 extends over 14 amino acids.